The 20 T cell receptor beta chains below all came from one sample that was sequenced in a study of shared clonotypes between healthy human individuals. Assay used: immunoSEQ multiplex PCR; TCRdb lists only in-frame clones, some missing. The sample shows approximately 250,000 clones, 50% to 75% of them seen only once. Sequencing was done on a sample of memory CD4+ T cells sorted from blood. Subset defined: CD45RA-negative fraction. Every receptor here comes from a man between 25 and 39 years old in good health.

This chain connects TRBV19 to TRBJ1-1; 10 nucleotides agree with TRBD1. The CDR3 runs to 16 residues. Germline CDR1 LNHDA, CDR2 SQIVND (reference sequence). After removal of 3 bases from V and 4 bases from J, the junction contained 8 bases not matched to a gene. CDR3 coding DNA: TGTGCCAGTAGTATTCGGGCGACAGGGGGCTCCACTGAAGCTTTCTTT. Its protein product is CASSIRATGGSTEAFF.

CDR3 region: CASSLGRLAGVVHEQFF. In DNA form, the CDR3 reads TGTGCCAGCAGCTTAGGGAGACTAGCGGGAGTCGTCCATGAGCAGTTCTTC. V is TRBV11-2 and J is TRBJ2-1, with 12 bases matching TRBD2. The germline V gene encodes CDR1 SGHAT and CDR2 FQNNGV. The CDR3 sequence is 17 residues long. Trimming at V came to 1 base and at J to 8 bases, leaving 9 bases not matched to a gene.

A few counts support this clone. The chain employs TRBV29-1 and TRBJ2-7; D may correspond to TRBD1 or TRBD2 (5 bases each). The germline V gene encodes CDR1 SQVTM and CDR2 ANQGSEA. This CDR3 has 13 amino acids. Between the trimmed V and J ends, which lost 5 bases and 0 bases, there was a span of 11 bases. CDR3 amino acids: CSVWDASSYEQYF. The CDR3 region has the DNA TGCAGCGTTTGGGACGCTAGCTCCTACGAGCAGTACTTC.

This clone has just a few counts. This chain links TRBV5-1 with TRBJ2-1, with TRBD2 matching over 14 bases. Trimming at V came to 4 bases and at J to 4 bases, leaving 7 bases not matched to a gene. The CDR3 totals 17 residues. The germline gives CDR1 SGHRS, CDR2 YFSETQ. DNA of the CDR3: TGCGCCAGCAGCCCCGGGGGGACTAGCGGGAGTTACAATGAGCAGTTCTTC. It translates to CASSPGGTSGSYNEQFF.

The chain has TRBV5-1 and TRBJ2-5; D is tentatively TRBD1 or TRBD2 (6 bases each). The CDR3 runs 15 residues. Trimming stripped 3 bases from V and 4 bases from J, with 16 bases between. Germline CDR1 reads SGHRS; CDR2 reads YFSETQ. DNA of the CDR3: TGCGCCAGCAGCTCCTCCGGGGGCCGGTCAGAGACCCAGTACTTC. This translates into CASSSSGGRSETQYF. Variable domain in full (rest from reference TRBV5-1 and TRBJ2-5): KAGVTQTPRYLIKTRGQQVTLSCSPISGHRSVSWYQQTPGQGLQFLFEYFSETQRNKGNFPGRFSGRQFSNSRSEMNVSTLELGDSALYLCASSSSGGRSETQYFGPGTRLLVL.

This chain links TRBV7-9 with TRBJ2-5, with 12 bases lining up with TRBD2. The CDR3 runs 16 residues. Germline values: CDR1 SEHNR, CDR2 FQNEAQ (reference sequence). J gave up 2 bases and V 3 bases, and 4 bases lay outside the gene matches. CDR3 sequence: CASSLGLAGAQETQYF. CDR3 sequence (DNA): TGTGCCAGCAGCTTGGGACTAGCGGGTGCTCAAGAGACCCAGTACTTC.

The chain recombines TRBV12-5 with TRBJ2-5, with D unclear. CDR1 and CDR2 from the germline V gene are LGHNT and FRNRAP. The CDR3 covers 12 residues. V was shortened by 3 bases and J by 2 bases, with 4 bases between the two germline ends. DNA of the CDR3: TGTGCTAGTGGTTTAAGACAAGAGACCCAGTACTTC. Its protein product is CASGLRQETQYF. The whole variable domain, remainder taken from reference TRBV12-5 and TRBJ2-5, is DARVTQTPRHKVTEMGQEVTMRCQPILGHNTVFWYRQTMMQGLELLAYFRNRAPLDDSGMPKDRFSAEMPDATLATLKIQPSEPRDSAVYFCASGLRQETQYFGPGTRLLVL.

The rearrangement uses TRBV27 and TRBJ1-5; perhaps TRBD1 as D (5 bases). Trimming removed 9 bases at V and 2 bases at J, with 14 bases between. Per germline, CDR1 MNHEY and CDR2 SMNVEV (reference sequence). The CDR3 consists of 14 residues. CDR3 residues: CASREVQGNQPQHF. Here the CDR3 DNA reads TGTGCCAGTAGGGAAGTACAGGGCAATCAGCCCCAGCATTTT.

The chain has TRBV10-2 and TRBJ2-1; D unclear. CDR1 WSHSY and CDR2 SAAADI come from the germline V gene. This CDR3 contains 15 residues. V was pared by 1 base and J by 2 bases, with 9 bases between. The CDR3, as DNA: TGCGCCAGCAGTGAGTTTGGGCGAGCCTACAATGAGCAGTTCTTC. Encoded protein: CASSEFGRAYNEQFF.

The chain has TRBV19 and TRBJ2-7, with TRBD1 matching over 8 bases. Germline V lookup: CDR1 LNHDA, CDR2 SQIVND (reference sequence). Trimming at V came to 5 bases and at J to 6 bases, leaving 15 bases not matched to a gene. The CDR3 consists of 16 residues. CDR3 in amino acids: CASSGGTGRPPFEQYF. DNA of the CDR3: TGTGCCAGTAGTGGGGGGACAGGCCGACCTCCTTTCGAGCAGTACTTC.

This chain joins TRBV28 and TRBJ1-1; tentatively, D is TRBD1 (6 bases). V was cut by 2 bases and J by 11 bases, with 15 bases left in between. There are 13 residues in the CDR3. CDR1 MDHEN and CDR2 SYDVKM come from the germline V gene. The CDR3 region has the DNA TGTGCCAGCAGTTTACAATACCAGGGGCGGGCTTTCTTT. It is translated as CASSLQYQGRAFF.

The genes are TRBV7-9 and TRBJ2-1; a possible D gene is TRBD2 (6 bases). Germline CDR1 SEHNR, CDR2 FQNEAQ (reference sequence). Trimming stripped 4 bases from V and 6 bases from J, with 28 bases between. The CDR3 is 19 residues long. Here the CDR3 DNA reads TGTGCCAGCAGCTCCCAGCGGGCAGGGCGGGTAGCCAATCGCAATGAGCAGTTCTTC. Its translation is CASSSQRAGRVANRNEQFF. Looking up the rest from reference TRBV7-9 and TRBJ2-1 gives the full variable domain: DTGVSQNPRHKITKRGQNVTFRCDPISEHNRLYWYRQTLGQGPEFLTYFQNEAQLEKSRLLSDRFSAERPKGSFSTLEIQRTEQGDSAMYLCASSSQRAGRVANRNEQFFGPGTRLTVL.

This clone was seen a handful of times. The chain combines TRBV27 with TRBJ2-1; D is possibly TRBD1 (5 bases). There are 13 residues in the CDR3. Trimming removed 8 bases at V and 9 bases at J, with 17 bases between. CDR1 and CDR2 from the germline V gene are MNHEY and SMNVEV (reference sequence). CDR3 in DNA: TGTGCCAGCCAAGTTACAGGTAGTGTTGAGCAGTTCTTC. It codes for CASQVTGSVEQFF.

CDR3 amino acids: CASSDSSAWNYGYTF. The CDR3 DNA follows: TGTGCCAGCAGCGATTCTTCTGCGTGGAACTATGGCTACACCTTC. V is TRBV7-2 and J is TRBJ1-2; D remains unclear. CDR3 length equals 15 residues. The V gene's germline CDR1 is SGHTA and CDR2 FQGNSA. V was clipped by 5 bases and J by 2 bases, with 15 bases between them.

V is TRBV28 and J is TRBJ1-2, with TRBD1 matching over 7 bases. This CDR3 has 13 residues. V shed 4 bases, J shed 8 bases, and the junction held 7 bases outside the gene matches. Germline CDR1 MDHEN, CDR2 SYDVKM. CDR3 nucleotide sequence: TGTGCCAGCAGTTGGGAGGGGGCGCGCGGCTACACCTTC. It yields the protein CASSWEGARGYTF.

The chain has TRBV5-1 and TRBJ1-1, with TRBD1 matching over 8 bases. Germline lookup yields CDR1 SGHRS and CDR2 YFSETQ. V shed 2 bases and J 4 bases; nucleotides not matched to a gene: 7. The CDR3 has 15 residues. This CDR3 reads CASSFRQGRTTEAFF. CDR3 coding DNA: TGCGCCAGCAGCTTTAGACAGGGGAGGACCACTGAAGCTTTCTTT.

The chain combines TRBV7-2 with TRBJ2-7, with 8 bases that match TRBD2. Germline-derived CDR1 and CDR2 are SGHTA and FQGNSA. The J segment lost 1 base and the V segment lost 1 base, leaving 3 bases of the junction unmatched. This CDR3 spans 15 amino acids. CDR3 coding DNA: TGTGCCAGCAGCTTAGGCGGGAGGACGTCCTACGAGCAGTACTTC. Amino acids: CASSLGGRTSYEQYF.

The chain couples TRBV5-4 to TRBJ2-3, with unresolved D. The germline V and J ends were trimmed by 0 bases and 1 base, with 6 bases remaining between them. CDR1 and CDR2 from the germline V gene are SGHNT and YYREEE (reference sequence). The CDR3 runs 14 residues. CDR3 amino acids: CASSLAQGTDTQYF. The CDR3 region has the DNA TGTGCCAGCAGCTTGGCGCAGGGCACAGATACGCAGTATTTT.

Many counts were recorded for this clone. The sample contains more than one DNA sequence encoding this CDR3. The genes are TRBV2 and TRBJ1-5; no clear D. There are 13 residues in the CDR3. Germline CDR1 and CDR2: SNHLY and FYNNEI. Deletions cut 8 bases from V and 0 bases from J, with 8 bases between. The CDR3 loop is CASRRDSNQPQHF. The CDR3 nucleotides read TGTGCCAGCCGCCGGGATAGCAATCAGCCCCAGCATTTT.

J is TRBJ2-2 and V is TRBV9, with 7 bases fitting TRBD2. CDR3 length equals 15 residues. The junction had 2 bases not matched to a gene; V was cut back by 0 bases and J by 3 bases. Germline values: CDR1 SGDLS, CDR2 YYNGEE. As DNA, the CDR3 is TGTGCCAGCAGCGTAGGGGAGGGCCACACCGGGGAGCTGTTTTTT. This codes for CASSVGEGHTGELFF. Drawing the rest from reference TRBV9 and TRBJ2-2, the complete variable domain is DSGVTQTPKHLITATGQRVTLRCSPRSGDLSVYWYQQSLDQGLQFLIQYYNGEERAKGNILERFSAQQFPDLHSELNLSSLELGDSALYFCASSVGEGHTGELFFGEGSRLTVL.